This T cell receptor beta chain was captured in a study of blood T cell repertoires in COVID-19 (dated by TCRdb to about 2020). Regarding the study in general: Samples from collaborators originated in the United States, Italy and Spain and spanned both the acute and convalescent phases of COVID-19. The prospective study material was composed of cDNA or gDNA derived from T cells, B-cell-depleted T cells, or PBMCs. The dataset comprised deeply sampled blood TCRbeta repertoires from subjects exposed to, actively infected with, or recovered from COVID-19. The repertoires were released in a freely available public database intended as a resource for research on the immune response to SARS-CoV-2. Samples were obtained from the ongoing ImmuneRACE study (first 160 participants) and from 1,254 subjects provided by 6 global collaborators. Sample metadata almost always included a de-identified subject ID, COVID-19 status, age in years and sex. Where available, HLA class I and class II types were taken from metadata supplied by the sample provider and were not determined by assay-based typing. What the work shows at the level of the full study, not this receptor alone: The amount of clinical and demographic metadata varied by source and participant and was provided uncurated.

Participants in the prospective study were enrolled through a virtual design, were aged roughly 18 to 90 years, and lived in roughly 25 United States geographic areas. In the prospective study, cohorts were assigned on the basis of participant-reported clinical history obtained from a screening survey and a study questionnaire. For ImmuneRACE Cohort 3, a participant was defined as recovered based on two consecutive negative NP/OP PCR tests, clearance by a healthcare professional, or resolution of symptoms. Each participant in the prospective study had whole blood, serum and a nasopharyngeal or oropharyngeal swab collected by mobile phlebotomists. Prospective study participants could optionally give additional blood draws and questionnaires over a roughly two-month period. Before DNA extraction, prospective study blood samples were shipped either frozen or at room temperature. CDR1 and CDR2, looked up from the germline V gene, are SGDLS and YYNGEE. Trimming at the junction amounts to 3 bases on V and 4 bases on J, and the germline ends lie 14 bases apart. The CDR3 has 16 amino acids, counting the end cysteine and phenylalanine. The retained sequence is limited to the CDR3, 48 bases, with the frame set at the first base.

Only a few counts were recorded for this clone. The antigen this receptor binds is unknown. Base qualities are not recorded, but no much larger clone differs from it by a single base. The immunoSEQ Assay, a bias-controlled multiplex PCR, was used to amplify TCRbeta CDR3 regions from genomic DNA. The study's processing was this. Within the assay, amplification of reference gene primers was used to estimate how many nucleated cells each sample contained. To quantify the absolute abundance of each unique TCRbeta CDR3 rearrangement, sequence reads were collapsed and filtered. Productive Simpson clonality was computed per sample as the square root of Simpson's diversity index over productive rearrangements. Entries here come from immuneACCESS through TCRdb and include only in-frame sequences with V and J called. Some clones fail to appear in such tables; in the studies checked, an unresolved V gene covers under half of the shortfall, and the cause of the remainder is unknown. V and J calls and clone size are those listed in that table; D and trimming were worked out from the DNA. Here the sample has around 250,000 clones; more than 75% occur a single time. 1.5% to 2% of the sample is held by the ten biggest clonotypes.

Specimen: PBMCs or T cells enriched from blood (not recorded which). This chain is built from TRBV9 and TRBJ2-6; tentative D gene TRBD1, with 5 bases matching. This clonotype was obtained from a woman aged 50 to 60 who had recovered from COVID-19. The CDR3 protein: CASSAIPGPGANVLTF. The DNA is TGTGCCAGCAGCGCCATCCCAGGGCCCGGGGCCAACGTCCTGACTTTC. With all but the CDR3 taken from the reference TRBV9 and TRBJ2-6 genes, the full variable domain is: DSGVTQTPKHLITATGQRVTLRCSPRSGDLSVYWYQQSLDQGLQFLIQYYNGEERAKGNILERFSAQQFPDLHSELNLSSLELGDSALYFCASSAIPGPGANVLTFGAGSRLTVL.